This T cell receptor (beta chain) was sequenced during a study of breast tumors, draining lymph nodes, adjacent tissues. Study-wide findings and caveats: Findings are consistent with lymph node origin and intratumoral expansion of most tumor T cells. Compared with lymph nodes, tumors were less diverse; compared with nontumor tissue, more. Tumor and nontumor repertoires were significantly more similar in luminal-like than in basal-like breast cancer. The lymph node origin of tumor T cells was framed as consistent with a hypothesis, not demonstrated.

TCRdb called the multiplex PCR reads again in MiXCR, with one record for every CDR3 protein. The sample comprises approximately 180,000 distinct CDR3 sequences, roughly a third of which are singletons, and around 4% rests with the top ten. This clonotype showed up many times. Its antigen is undetermined. Axillary draining lymph nodes of breast cancer patients supplied the node samples. Trimming removed 3 bases at V and 5 bases at J, with 13 bases between. Looked up from germline, CDR1 is MNHEY and CDR2 is SMNVEV (reference sequence). This CDR3 region has 15 residues. V and J are TRBV27 and TRBJ1-4; no reliable D call. The receptor's source is a female donor with breast cancer. Some clones in this sample may be carry-over from other donors' samples. The material sequenced was axillary lymph node tissue. CDR3 DNA sequence: TGTGCCAGCAGTTTGGCCGGGCAGATCAATGAAAAACTGTTTTTT. Its translation is CASSLAGQINEKLFF.